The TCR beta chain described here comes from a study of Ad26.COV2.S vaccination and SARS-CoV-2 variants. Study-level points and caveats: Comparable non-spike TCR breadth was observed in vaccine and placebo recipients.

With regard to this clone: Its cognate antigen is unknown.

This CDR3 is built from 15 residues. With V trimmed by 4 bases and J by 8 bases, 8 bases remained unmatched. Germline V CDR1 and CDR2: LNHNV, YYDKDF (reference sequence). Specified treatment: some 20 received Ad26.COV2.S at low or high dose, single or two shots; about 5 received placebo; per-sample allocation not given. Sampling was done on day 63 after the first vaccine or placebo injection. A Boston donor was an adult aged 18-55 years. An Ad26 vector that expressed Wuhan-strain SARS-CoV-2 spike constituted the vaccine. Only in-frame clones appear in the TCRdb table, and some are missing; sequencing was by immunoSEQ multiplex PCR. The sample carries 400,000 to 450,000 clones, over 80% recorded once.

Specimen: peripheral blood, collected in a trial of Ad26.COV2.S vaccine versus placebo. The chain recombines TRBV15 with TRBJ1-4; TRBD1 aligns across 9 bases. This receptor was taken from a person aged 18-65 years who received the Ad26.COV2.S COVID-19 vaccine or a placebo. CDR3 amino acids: CATSTGTGWYEKLFF. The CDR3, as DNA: TGTGCCACCAGCACAGGGACAGGGTGGTACGAAAAACTGTTTTTT.